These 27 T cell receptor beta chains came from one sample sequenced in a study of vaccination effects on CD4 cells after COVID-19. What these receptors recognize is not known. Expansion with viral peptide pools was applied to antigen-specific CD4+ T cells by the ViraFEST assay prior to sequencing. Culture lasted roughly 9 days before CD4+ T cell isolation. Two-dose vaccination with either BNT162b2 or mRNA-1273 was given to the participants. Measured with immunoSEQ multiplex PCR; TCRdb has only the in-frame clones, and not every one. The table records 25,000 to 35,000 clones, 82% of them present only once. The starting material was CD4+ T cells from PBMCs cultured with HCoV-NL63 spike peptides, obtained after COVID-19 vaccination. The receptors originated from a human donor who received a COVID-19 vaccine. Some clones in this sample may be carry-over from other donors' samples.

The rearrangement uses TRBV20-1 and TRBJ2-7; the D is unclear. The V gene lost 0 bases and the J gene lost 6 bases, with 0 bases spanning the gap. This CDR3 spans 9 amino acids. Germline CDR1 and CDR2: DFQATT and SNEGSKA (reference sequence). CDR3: CSARDEQYV. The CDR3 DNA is TGCAGTGCTAGAGACGAGCAGTACGTC.

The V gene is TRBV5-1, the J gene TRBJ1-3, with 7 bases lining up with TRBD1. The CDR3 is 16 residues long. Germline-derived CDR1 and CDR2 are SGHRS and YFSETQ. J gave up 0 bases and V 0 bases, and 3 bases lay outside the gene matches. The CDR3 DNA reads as TGCGCCAGCAGCTTGGAGGGGGCCCACTCTGGAAACACCATATATTTT. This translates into CASSLEGAHSGNTIYF.

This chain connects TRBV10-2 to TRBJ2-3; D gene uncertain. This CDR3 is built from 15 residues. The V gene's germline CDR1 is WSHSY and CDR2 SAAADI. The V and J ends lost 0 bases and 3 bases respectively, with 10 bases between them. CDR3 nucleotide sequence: TGCGCCAGCAGTGAGTCGAAGGCAAATACAGATACGCAGTATTTT. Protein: CASSESKANTDTQYF.

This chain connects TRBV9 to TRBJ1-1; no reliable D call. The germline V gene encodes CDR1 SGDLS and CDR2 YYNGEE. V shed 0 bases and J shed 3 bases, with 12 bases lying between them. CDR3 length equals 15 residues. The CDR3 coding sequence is TGTGCCAGCAGCGTAGCTTCGGGTTTGGACACTGAAGCTTTCTTT. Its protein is CASSVASGLDTEAFF.

The CDR3 spells CASSLRAGTQYF. CDR3 coding DNA: TGTGCCAGCAGTCTCAGGGCAGGTACGCAGTATTTT. The chain joins TRBV6-2 or TRBV6-3 to TRBJ2-3, with a weak D call TRBD1 (5 bases). V lost 5 bases to trimming and J lost 8 bases, with 11 bases between them. Germline CDR1 MNHEY, CDR2 SVGEGT. This CDR3 has 12 residues.

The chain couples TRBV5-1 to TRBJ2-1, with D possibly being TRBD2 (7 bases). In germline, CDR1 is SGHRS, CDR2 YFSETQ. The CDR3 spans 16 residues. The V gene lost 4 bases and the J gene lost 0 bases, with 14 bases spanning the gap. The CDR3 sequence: CASSPRGASSYNEQFF. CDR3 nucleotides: TGCGCCAGCAGCCCCCGGGGGGCGAGCTCCTACAATGAGCAGTTCTTC. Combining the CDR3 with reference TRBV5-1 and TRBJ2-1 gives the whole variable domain KAGVTQTPRYLIKTRGQQVTLSCSPISGHRSVSWYQQTPGQGLQFLFEYFSETQRNKGNFPGRFSGRQFSNSRSEMNVSTLELGDSALYLCASSPRGASSYNEQFFGPGTRLTVL.

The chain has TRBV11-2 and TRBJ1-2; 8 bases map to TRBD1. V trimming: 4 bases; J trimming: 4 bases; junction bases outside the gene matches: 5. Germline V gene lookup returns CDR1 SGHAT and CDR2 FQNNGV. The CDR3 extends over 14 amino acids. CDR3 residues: CASSSAGGSYGYTF. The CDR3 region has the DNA TGTGCCAGCAGCTCGGCAGGGGGCAGCTATGGCTACACCTTC.

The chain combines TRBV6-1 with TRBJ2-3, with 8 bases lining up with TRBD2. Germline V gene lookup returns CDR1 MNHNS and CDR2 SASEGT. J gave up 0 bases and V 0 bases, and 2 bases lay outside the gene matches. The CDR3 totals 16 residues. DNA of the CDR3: TGTGCCAGCAGTGAAGCTAGCGGGGCGAGCACAGATACGCAGTATTTT. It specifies CASSEASGASTDTQYF.

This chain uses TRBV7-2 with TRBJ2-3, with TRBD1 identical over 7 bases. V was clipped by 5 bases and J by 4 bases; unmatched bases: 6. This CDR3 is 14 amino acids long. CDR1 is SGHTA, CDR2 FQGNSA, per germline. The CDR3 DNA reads TGTGCCAGCAGCCTGACAGGGTCGCCAGATACGCAGTATTTT. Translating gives CASSLTGSPDTQYF.

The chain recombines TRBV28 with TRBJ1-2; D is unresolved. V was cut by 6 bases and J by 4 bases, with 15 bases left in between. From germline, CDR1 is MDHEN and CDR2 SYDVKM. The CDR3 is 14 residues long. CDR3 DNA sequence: TGTGCCAGCAGCCGACCGGGCCACCTCTATGGCTACACCTTC. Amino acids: CASSRPGHLYGYTF.

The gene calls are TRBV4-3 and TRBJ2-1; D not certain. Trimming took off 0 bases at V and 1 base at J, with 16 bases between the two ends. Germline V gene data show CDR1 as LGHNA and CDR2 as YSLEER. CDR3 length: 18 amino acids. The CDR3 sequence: CASSQDLRITSSYNEQFF. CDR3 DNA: TGCGCCAGCAGCCAAGATCTTCGAATAACTTCGTCCTACAATGAGCAGTTCTTC.

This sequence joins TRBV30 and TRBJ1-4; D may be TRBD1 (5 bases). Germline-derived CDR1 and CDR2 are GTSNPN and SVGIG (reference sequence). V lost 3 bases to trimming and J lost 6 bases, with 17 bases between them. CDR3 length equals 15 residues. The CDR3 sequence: CAWRGVRTGYEKLFF. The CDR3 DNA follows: TGTGCCTGGAGAGGAGTGCGAACAGGATATGAAAAACTGTTTTTT.

Written as DNA, the CDR3 is TGTGCCAGCGGGACTCAGGGGACCCAAGAGACCCAGTACTTC. This sequence encodes CASGTQGTQETQYF. The chain combines TRBV6-1 with TRBJ2-5; D possibly matches TRBD1 or TRBD2 (6 bases each). The CDR3 length is 14 residues. Germline V gene data show CDR1 as MNHNS and CDR2 as SASEGT. Trimming left V 8 bases short and J 1 base short, with 14 bases between.

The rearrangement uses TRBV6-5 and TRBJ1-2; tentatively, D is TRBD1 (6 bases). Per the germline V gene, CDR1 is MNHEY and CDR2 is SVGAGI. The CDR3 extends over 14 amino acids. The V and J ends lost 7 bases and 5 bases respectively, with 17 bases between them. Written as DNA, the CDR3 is TGTGCCAGCATCTCGGACAGTGAGGGGTATGGCTACACCTTC. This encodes CASISDSEGYGYTF.

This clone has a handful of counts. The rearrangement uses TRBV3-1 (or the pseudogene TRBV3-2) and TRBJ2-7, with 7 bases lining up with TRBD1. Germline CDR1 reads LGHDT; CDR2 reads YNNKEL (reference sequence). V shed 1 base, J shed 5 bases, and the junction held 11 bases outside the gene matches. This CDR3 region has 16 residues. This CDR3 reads CASSQGLGGLWDEQYV. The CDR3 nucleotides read TGTGCCAGCAGCCAAGGGCTAGGGGGCCTTTGGGACGAGCAGTACGTC.

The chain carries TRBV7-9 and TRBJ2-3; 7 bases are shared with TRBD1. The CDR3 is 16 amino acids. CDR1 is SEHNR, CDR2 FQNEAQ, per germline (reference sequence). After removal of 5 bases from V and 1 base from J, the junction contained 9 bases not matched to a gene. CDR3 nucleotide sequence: TGTGCCAGCAGCCCATTACTTGGACAGGGCACAGATACGCAGTATTTT. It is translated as CASSPLLGQGTDTQYF.

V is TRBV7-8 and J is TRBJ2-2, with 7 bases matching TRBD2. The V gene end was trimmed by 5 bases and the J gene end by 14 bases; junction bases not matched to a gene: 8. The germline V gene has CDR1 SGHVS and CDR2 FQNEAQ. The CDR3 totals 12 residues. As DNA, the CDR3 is TGTGCCAGCAGCCACCTTAGCGGGTCCCTGTTTTTT. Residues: CASSHLSGSLFF.

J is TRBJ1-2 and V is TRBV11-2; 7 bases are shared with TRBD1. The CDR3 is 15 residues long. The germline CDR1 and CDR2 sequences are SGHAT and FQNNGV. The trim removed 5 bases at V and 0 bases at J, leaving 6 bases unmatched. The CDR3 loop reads CASSRGGGSNYGYTF. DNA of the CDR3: TGTGCCAGCAGCCGCGGAGGGGGCTCTAACTATGGCTACACCTTC.

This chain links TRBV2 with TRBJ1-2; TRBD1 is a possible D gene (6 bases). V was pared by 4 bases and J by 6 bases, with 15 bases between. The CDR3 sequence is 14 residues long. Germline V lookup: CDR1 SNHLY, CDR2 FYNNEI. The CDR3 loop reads CASSGIQGVDGYTF. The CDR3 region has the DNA TGTGCCAGCAGTGGAATACAGGGAGTAGATGGCTACACCTTC.

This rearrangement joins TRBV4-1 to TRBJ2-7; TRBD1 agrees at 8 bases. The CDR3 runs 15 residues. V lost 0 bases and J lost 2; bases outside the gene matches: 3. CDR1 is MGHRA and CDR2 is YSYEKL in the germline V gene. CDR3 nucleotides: TGCGCCAGCAGCCAAGAATTCAGGGGGCCCTACGAGCAGTACGTC. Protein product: CASSQEFRGPYEQYV.

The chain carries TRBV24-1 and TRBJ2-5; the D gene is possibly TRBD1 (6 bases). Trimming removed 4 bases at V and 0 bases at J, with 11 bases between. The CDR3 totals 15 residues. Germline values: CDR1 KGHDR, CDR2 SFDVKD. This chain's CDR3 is CATSDHRTDQETQYF. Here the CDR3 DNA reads TGTGCCACCAGTGACCACCGGACAGACCAAGAGACCCAGTACTTC.

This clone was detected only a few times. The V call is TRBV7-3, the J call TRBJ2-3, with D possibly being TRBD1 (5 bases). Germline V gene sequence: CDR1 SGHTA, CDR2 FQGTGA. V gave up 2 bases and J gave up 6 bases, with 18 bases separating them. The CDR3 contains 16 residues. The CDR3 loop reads CASSLYGQGNRDTQYF. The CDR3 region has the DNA TGTGCCAGCAGCTTATACGGGCAGGGAAACAGGGATACGCAGTATTTT.

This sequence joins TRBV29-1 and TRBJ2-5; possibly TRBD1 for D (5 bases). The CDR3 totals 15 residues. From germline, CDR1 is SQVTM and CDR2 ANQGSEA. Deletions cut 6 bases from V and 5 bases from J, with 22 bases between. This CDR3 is CSVAPKGAGQETQYF. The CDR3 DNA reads TGCAGCGTCGCGCCTAAAGGGGCTGGGCAGGAGACCCAGTACTTC.

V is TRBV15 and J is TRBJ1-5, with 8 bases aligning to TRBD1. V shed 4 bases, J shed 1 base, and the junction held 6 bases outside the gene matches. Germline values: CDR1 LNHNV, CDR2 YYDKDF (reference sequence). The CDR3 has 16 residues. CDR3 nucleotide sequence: TGTGCCACCAGCACCGACAGGGGTAGGAGCAATCAGCCCCAGCATTTT. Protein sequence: CATSTDRGRSNQPQHF.

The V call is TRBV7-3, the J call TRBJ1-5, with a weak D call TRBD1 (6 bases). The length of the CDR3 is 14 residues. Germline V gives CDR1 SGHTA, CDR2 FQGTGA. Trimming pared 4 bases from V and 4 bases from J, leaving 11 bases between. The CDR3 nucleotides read TGTGCCAGCAGCTCCGGGACATATAATCAGCCCCAGCATTTT. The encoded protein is CASSSGTYNQPQHF. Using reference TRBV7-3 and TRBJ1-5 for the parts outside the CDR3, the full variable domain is GAGVSQTPSNKVTEKGKYVELRCDPISGHTALYWYRQSLGQGPEFLIYFQGTGAADDSGLPNDRFFAVRPEGSVSTLKIQRTERGDSAVYLCASSSGTYNQPQHFGDGTRLSIL.

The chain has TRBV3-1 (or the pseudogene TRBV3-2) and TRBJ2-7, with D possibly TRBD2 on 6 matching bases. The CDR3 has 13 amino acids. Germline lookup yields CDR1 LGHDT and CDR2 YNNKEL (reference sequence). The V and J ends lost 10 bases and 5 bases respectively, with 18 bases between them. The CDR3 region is CANGGRIVDEQYV. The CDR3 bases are TGTGCCAACGGGGGACGGATCGTCGACGAGCAGTACGTC.

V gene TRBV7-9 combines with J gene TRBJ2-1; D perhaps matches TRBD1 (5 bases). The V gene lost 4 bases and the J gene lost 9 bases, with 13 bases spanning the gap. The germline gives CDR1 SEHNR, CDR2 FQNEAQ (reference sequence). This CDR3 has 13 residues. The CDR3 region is CASSSQGRGEQFF. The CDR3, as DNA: TGTGCCAGCAGCTCCCAGGGTAGAGGTGAGCAGTTCTTC. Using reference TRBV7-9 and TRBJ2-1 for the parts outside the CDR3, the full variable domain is DTGVSQNPRHKITKRGQNVTFRCDPISEHNRLYWYRQTLGQGPEFLTYFQNEAQLEKSRLLSDRFSAERPKGSFSTLEIQRTEQGDSAMYLCASSSQGRGEQFFGPGTRLTVL.